Below, 23 T cell receptor beta chains from the same sample are listed, as sequenced in a study of cytotoxic CD8 clonotypes in ibrutinib-treated CLL. Assay used: immunoSEQ multiplex PCR; TCRdb lists only in-frame clones, some missing. Among 250,000 to 350,000 clones listed, roughly four fifths were seen once. This sample comprised PBMCs, obtained at disease progression, from a patient treated with ibrutinib. These receptors all come from a human donor with chronic lymphocytic leukemia.

CDR3 nucleotide sequence: TGTGCCAGCGTCGATACCTACAGGTCCTACGAGCAGTACTTC. Translation gives CASVDTYRSYEQYF. The chain employs TRBV28 and TRBJ2-7, with D perhaps TRBD1 (5 bases). V lost 8 bases, J lost 1 base, and 15 bases lay in between. Germline loops: CDR1 MDHEN, CDR2 SYDVKM. This CDR3 comprises 14 residues.

Many counts were recorded for this clone. The V and J genes are TRBV10-3 and TRBJ2-7, with TRBD1 identical over 7 bases. Germline CDR1 reads ENHRY; CDR2 reads SYGVKD. With 10 bases clipped from V and 7 bases from J, the junction kept 10 bases outside the gene matches. CDR3 size: 12 residues. The CDR3 DNA follows: TGTGCCACCTGGACAGGTGGTATGGAGCAGTACTTC. Translating it yields CATWTGGMEQYF.

The CDR3 DNA reads as TGTGCCAGCAGTTACGTCGGGGCGGTAACTGAAGCTTTCTTT. Amino acids: CASSYVGAVTEAFF. This chain joins TRBV6-5 and TRBJ1-1, with a weak D call TRBD1 (5 bases). Germline lookup yields CDR1 MNHEY and CDR2 SVGAGI. V gave up 2 bases and J gave up 5 bases, with 12 bases separating them. The CDR3 covers 14 residues.

The chain recombines TRBV5-1 with TRBJ2-5, with TRBD2 identical over 10 bases. The junction had 1 base not matched to a gene; V was cut back by 5 bases and J by 3 bases. The germline V gene has CDR1 SGHRS and CDR2 YFSETQ. The CDR3 length is 13 residues. CDR3 in DNA: TGCGCCAGCAGAACTAGCGGGGAAGAGACCCAGTACTTC. It is translated as CASRTSGEETQYF.

This chain connects TRBV18 to TRBJ2-7, with TRBD1 identical over 9 bases. The CDR3 totals 15 residues. Germline loops: CDR1 KGHSH, CDR2 LQKENI. Germline trimming cut 4 bases from V and 4 bases from J; bases unmatched to any gene: 8. The CDR3 DNA follows: TGTGCCAGCTCACTAGTACCGGGACAGGGTTACGAGCAGTACTTC. Protein product: CASSLVPGQGYEQYF.

The chain combines TRBV7-2 with TRBJ1-3; 7 bases agree with TRBD1. Looked up from germline, CDR1 is SGHTA and CDR2 is FQGNSA. The CDR3 covers 15 residues. The trim removed 4 bases at V and 5 bases at J, leaving 8 bases unmatched. This CDR3 is CASSSRDRRRNTIYF. The CDR3 DNA reads as TGTGCCAGCAGCTCCCGGGACAGAAGAAGAAACACCATATATTTT. The full variable domain, completed using reference TRBV7-2 and TRBJ1-3, is GAGVSQSPSNKVTEKGKDVELRCDPISGHTALYWYRQSLGQGLEFLIYFQGNSAPDKSGLPSDRFSAERTGGSVSTLTIQRTQQEDSAVYLCASSSRDRRRNTIYFGEGSWLTVV.

This chain uses TRBV15 with TRBJ1-2; tentatively, D is TRBD1 (6 bases). The CDR3 sequence is 17 residues long. Germline-derived CDR1 and CDR2 are LNHNV and YYDKDF (reference sequence). V gave up 0 bases and J gave up 1 base, with 15 bases separating them. This CDR3 is CATSRDTGARINYGYTF. The CDR3, as DNA: TGTGCCACCAGCAGAGATACGGGGGCCCGAATTAACTATGGCTACACCTTC.

This chain links TRBV28 with TRBJ2-1; D not resolved. The CDR3 extends over 14 amino acids. V gave up 4 bases and J gave up 8 bases, with 15 bases separating them. Germline CDR1 reads MDHEN; CDR2 reads SYDVKM. CDR3 coding DNA: TGTGCCAGCAGTTCGGCAACTAATTGGGATGAGCAGTTCTTC. Its protein product is CASSSATNWDEQFF.

CDR3 protein: CASRGTGSTEAFF. The CDR3 nucleotides read TGTGCCAGCAGGGGGACCGGGAGCACTGAAGCTTTCTTT. The rearrangement uses TRBV9 and TRBJ1-1; TRBD1 might be the D (5 bases). CDR3 size: 13 residues. Germline CDR1 and CDR2: SGDLS and YYNGEE. The V end lost 5 bases, the J end lost 4 bases, and 12 bases lay between the germline ends.

The gene calls are TRBV27 and TRBJ2-7, with 12 bases lining up with TRBD1. V lost 6 bases, J lost 6 bases, and 3 bases stayed unmatched. CDR3 length equals 13 residues. CDR1 MNHEY and CDR2 SMNVEV come from the germline V gene (reference sequence). The CDR3 nucleotides are TGTGCCAGCAGCTGGGACAGGGGGCGCGAGCAGTACTTC. Protein: CASSWDRGREQYF.

The V and J genes are TRBV5-6 and TRBJ2-3; D may correspond to TRBD1 or TRBD2 (6 bases each). Trimming cost V 4 bases and J 0 bases, with 12 bases left between them. CDR1 is SGHDT, CDR2 YYEEEE, per germline. CDR3 length: 15 amino acids. CDR3 amino acids: CASSLRGPSTDTQYF. The CDR3 DNA reads TGTGCCAGCAGCCTCCGGGGGCCTAGCACAGATACGCAGTATTTT.

This chain joins TRBV2 and TRBJ2-5; D is undetermined. Trimming removed 4 bases from V and 2 bases from J, with 5 bases in between. CDR1 SNHLY and CDR2 FYNNEI come from the germline V gene. The CDR3 has 12 amino acids. CDR3 loop: CASSVQQETQYF. The DNA of the CDR3 is TGTGCCAGCAGTGTCCAGCAAGAGACCCAGTACTTC. Supplemented by reference TRBV2 and TRBJ2-5, the full variable domain reads EPEVTQTPSHQVTQMGQEVILRCVPISNHLYFYWYRQILGQKVEFLVSFYNNEISEKSEIFDDQFSVERPDGSNFTLKIRSTKLEDSAMYFCASSVQQETQYFGPGTRLLVL.

This CDR3 is CASRSGTGSSQPQHF. CDR3 sequence (DNA): TGCGCCAGCAGGTCCGGGACAGGGTCATCTCAGCCCCAGCATTTT. The gene calls are TRBV5-1 and TRBJ1-5; 9 nucleotides match TRBD1. Germline assignment: CDR1 SGHRS and CDR2 YFSETQ. The CDR3 runs to 15 residues. After removal of 5 bases from V and 6 bases from J, the junction contained 9 bases not matched to a gene.

The CDR3 loop reads CASSLGPGQGVSGDSYEQYF. CDR3 sequence (DNA): TGTGCCAGCAGTTTAGGGCCGGGACAGGGAGTGTCGGGGGACTCCTACGAGCAGTACTTC. The genes are TRBV28 and TRBJ2-7; the match to TRBD1 covers 9 bases. Losses at the gene ends were 2 bases for V and 0 bases for J; bases not matched to a gene: 17. Germline CDR1 is MDHEN and CDR2 is SYDVKM. There are 20 residues in the CDR3.

V and J are TRBV6-6 and TRBJ2-1, with TRBD2 as a possible D gene (6 bases). The CDR3 is 16 residues long. Germline V gene lookup returns CDR1 MNHNY and CDR2 SVGAGI (reference sequence). Trimming stripped 3 bases from V and 3 bases from J, with 15 bases between. The DNA for the CDR3 is TGTGCCAGCAGTTATTACCCCCGCGGGGACTACAATGAGCAGTTCTTC. It encodes CASSYYPRGDYNEQFF.

The chain employs TRBV5-6 and TRBJ2-5, with 7 bases that match TRBD1. CDR1 and CDR2 from the germline V gene are SGHDT and YYEEEE. The junction had 11 bases not matched to a gene; V was cut back by 2 bases and J by 4 bases. CDR3 length: 16 amino acids. The CDR3 DNA follows: TGTGCCAGCAGCTTCCGACAGGGCGCCTCCAGAGAGACCCAGTACTTC. Residues: CASSFRQGASRETQYF. Filled out from reference TRBV5-6 and TRBJ2-5, the complete variable domain reads DAGVTQSPTHLIKTRGQQVTLRCSPKSGHDTVSWYQQALGQGPQFIFQYYEEEERQRGNFPDRFSGHQFPNYSSELNVNALLLGDSALYLCASSFRQGASRETQYFGPGTRLLVL.

The chain carries TRBV10-3 and TRBJ2-3; a possible D gene is TRBD1 (6 bases). The CDR3 runs 13 residues. CDR1 and CDR2 from the germline V gene are ENHRY and SYGVKD. Trimming pared 7 bases from V and 2 bases from J, leaving 10 bases between. CDR3 loop: CAINGDNTDTQYF. The CDR3 region has the DNA TGTGCCATCAATGGGGACAACACAGATACGCAGTATTTT.

The chain links TRBV5-6 to TRBJ2-7; D ambiguous. V shed 4 bases and J shed 0 bases, with 11 bases lying between them. The CDR3 has 14 residues. The germline CDR1 and CDR2 sequences are SGHDT and YYEEEE. CDR3 nucleotide sequence: TGTGCCAGCAGCCCCGTTTGGGGCTCCTACGAGCAGTACTTC. Its translation: CASSPVWGSYEQYF.

This rearrangement joins TRBV29-1 to TRBJ2-3; tentatively, D is TRBD1 or TRBD2 (6 bases each). CDR3 length: 12 residues. V was trimmed by 7 bases and J by 1 base, leaving 9 bases between them. In germline, CDR1 is SQVTM, CDR2 ANQGSEA. CDR3 in amino acids: CSAGEGTDTQYF. The DNA of the CDR3 is TGCAGCGCAGGGGAGGGCACAGATACGCAGTATTTT.

The chain links TRBV4-1 to TRBJ1-2; D might be TRBD1 (5 bases). Germline V gene sequence: CDR1 MGHRA, CDR2 YSYEKL. This CDR3 is 15 amino acids long. V dropped 4 bases and J dropped 5 bases, with 17 bases sitting between them. CDR3 nucleotides: TGCGCCAGCAGCCTCGTTTTAGTGACAGATTATGGCTACACCTTC. Translated: CASSLVLVTDYGYTF.

The chain uses TRBV28 and TRBJ2-7, with D hard to call. V shed 8 bases and J shed 0 bases, with 11 bases lying between them. Per germline, CDR1 MDHEN and CDR2 SYDVKM. CDR3 length: 13 amino acids. The CDR3 region is CASQQQSSYEQYF. The CDR3 region has the DNA TGTGCCAGCCAACAGCAAAGCTCCTACGAGCAGTACTTC. The full variable domain, in which reference TRBV28 and TRBJ2-7 provide the parts outside the CDR3, is DVKVTQSSRYLVKRTGEKVFLECVQDMDHENMFWYRQDPGLGLRLIYFSYDVKMKEKGDIPEGYSVSREKKERFSLILESASTNQTSMYLCASQQQSSYEQYFGPGTRLTVT.

The genes are TRBV2 and TRBJ2-1; tentatively, D is TRBD1 (5 bases). Deletions cut 7 bases from V and 8 bases from J, with 12 bases between. Germline V CDR1 and CDR2: SNHLY, FYNNEI. The CDR3 sequence is 12 residues long. The CDR3 loop reads CASKAGWYEQFF. Written as DNA, the CDR3 is TGTGCCAGCAAGGCAGGGTGGTATGAGCAGTTCTTC.

This chain uses TRBV7-2 with TRBJ1-1, with unresolved D. CDR1 is SGHTA, CDR2 FQGNSA, per germline. This CDR3 is built from 13 residues. Trimming shortened V by 2 bases and J by 8 bases, and 12 bases separated the two germline ends. This CDR3 reads CASSLSSGPEAFF. The CDR3 coding sequence is TGTGCCAGCAGCTTATCGTCAGGACCCGAAGCTTTCTTT.